This T cell receptor (beta chain) derives from a study of blood T cells in healthy people across ages. For the study at large: In model experiments, template switching was able to capture about one barcoded beta molecule for every two T cells that were present. Study-wide results and caveats: Roughly linear declines in TCR beta diversity per million T cells occurred with age.

Sample-barcoded 5' priming and a J-beta primer mix drove a second PCR of roughly 6 to 12 cycles. TCRdb fed the 5' RACE reads into MiXCR, producing one record per CDR3 protein. The table shows hundreds of thousands of distinct CDR3 sequences, with under 30% occurring only once. The draw of peripheral blood yielded ten milliliters from each donor. The CDR3 has 12 residues. Germline CDR1 is DFQATT and CDR2 is SNEGSKA (reference sequence). In regard to this clonotype: Its cognate antigen is unknown. A much larger clone differs from this one at a single base, so this may be a read error.

Sequenced: blood. This rearrangement joins TRBV20-1 to TRBJ2-1, with D uncertain. This TCR derives from a woman older than 75 in good health. CDR3 sequence: CGASDPRDEQFF. The DNA of the CDR3 is TGCGGTGCTAGTGATCCTAGAGATGAGCAGTTCTTC.